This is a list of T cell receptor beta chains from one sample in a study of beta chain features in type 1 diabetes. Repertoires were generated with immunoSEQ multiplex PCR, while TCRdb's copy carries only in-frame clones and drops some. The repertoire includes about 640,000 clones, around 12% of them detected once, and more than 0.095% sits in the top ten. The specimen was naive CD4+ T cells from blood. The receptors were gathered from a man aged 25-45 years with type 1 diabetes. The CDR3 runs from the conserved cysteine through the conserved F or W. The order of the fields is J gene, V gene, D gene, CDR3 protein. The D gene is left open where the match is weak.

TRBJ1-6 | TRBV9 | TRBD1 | CASSVVGTGDSPLHF
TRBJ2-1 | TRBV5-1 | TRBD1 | CASSLAPGQGKVYEQFF
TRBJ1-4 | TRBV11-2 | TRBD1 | CASSRDREYKLFF
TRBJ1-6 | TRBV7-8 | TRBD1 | CASSSGQGYYNSPLHF
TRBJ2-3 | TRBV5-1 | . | CASSSFLGQTDTQYF
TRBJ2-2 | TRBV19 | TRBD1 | CASSPDRARELFF
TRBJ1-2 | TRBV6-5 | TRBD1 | CASTRAGQGAFGYTF
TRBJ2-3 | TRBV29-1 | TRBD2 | CSVARGDSTDTQYF
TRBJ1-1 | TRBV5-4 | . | CASSLGQNRPDTEAFF
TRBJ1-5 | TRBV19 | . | CASSIGQGISNQPQHF
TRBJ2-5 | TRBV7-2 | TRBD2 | CASSFSGTSGGGETQYF
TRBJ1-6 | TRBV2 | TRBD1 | CASRGQGDNSPLHF
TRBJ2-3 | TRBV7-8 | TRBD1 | CASSLTNRGHTQYF
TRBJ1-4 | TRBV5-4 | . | CASSSQREAGGKLFF
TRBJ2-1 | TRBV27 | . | CASTPTTVPNEQFF
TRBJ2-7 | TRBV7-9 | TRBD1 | CASSLSGQGAYEQYF
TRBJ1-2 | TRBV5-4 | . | CASSLNTDSSGTF
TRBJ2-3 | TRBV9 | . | CASSVAERATDTQYF
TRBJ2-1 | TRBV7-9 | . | CASSQASYNEQFF
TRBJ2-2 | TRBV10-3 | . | CAINQGSANTGELFF
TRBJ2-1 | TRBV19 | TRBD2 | CASSPTSGANNEQFF
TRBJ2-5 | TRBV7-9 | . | CASSLSAGIQETQYF
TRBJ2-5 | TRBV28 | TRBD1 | CASTSGSEKTGVGETQYF
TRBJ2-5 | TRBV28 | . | CASRQETQYF